A single sample gave rise to the 5 T cell receptor beta chains below, sequenced in a study of T cell repertoires in cytomegalovirus infection. TCRdb independently ran MiXCR on the reads; one entry per CDR3 protein. There are around 450,000 distinct CDR3 sequences in the sample; approximately 31% occur only once, and roughly 13% lies in the top ten. Material: PBMCs. The receptors derive from a human donor in good health (CMV status not recorded). Some clones in this sample may be carry-over from other donors' samples.

This clonotype has at least ten counts. V is TRBV28 and J is TRBJ1-2; D not resolved. CDR1 is MDHEN, CDR2 SYDVKM, per germline. V was pared by 1 base and J by 6 bases, with 6 bases between. The CDR3 loop spans 12 amino acids. CDR3 sequence: CASSLYDNGYTF. The CDR3 bases are TGTGCCAGCAGTTTATACGACAATGGCTACACCTTC.

This clonotype was detected only once. A much larger clone lies a single base off, so this may be a read error. Since the CDR3 does not end with the conserved phenylalanine or tryptophan, this likely comes from a read error. The J gene is TRBJ2-1, the V gene TRBV6-2 or TRBV6-3, with TRBD2 identical over 13 bases. J gave up 6 bases and V 6 bases, and 5 bases lay outside the gene matches. The CDR3 sequence is 15 residues long. CDR1 and CDR2 from the germline V gene are MNHEY and SVGEGT. For the CDR3, the DNA is TGTGCCAGCAGACCAACTAGCGGGGGGGCCAATGAGCAGTTCTTA. Residues: CASRPTSGGANEQFL.

The table lists this clonotype with many counts. The chain has TRBV7-2 and TRBJ2-1; no reliable D call. The CDR3 has 12 amino acids. V was cut by 3 bases and J by 10 bases, with 10 bases left in between. Germline V CDR1 and CDR2: SGHTA, FQGNSA. The CDR3 loop is CASSLAQVEQFF. The CDR3 DNA reads as TGTGCCAGCAGCTTGGCGCAGGTAGAGCAGTTCTTC.

As to this clonotype: Likely a read error: the CDR3 ends without its conserved phenylalanine or tryptophan. The V and J genes are TRBV19 and TRBJ2-1, with D perhaps given as TRBD1 or TRBD2 (7 bases each). Trimming removed 3 bases from V and 7 bases from J, with 16 bases in between. The CDR3 is 15 residues long. Germline-derived CDR1 and CDR2 are LNHDA and SQIVND (reference sequence). The CDR3 here is CASSMRQGGGNEQFL. CDR3 nucleotide sequence: TGTGCCAGTAGTATGAGGCAGGGGGGGGGTAATGAGCAGTTCTTA.

This clonotype was detected only a few times. V usage is TRBV12-3 or TRBV12-4 and J usage is TRBJ2-3, with a weak D call TRBD1 (8 bases). The CDR3 totals 15 residues. V was shortened by 4 bases and J by 1 base, with 12 bases between the two germline ends. The CDR3 bases are TGTGCCAGCAGTTGGACAGGGAGGGGCACAGATACGCAGTATTTT. Residues: CASSWTGRGTDTQYF.